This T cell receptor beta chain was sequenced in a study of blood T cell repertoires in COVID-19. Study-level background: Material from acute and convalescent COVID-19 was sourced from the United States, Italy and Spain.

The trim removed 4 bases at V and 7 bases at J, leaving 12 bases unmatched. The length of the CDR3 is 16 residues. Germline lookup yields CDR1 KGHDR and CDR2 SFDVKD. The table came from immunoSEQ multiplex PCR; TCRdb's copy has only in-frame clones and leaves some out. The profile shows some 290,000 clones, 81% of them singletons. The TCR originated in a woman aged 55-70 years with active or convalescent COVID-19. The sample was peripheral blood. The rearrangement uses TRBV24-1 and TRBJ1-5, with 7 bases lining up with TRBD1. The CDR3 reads CATSDPPGQRAQPQHF. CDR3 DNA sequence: TGTGCCACCAGTGACCCGCCGGGACAGCGGGCCCAGCCCCAGCATTTT.